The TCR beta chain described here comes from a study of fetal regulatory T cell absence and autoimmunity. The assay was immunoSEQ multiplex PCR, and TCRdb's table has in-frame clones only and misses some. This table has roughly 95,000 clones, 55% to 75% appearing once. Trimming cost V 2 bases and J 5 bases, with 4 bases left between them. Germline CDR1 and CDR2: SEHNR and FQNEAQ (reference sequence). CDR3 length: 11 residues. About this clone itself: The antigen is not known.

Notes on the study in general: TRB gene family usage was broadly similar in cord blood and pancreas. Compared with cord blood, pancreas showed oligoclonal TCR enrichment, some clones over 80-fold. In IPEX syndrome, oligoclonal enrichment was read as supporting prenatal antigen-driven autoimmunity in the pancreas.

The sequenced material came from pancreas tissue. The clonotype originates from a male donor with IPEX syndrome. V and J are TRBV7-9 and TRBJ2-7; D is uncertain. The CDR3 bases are TGTGCCAGCAGCTTAAAAAACGAGCAGTACTTC. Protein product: CASSLKNEQYF.